One sample yielded the 25 T cell receptor beta chains listed below, sequenced in a study of graft-versus-host responses after intestinal transplantation. Method: immunoSEQ multiplex PCR; TCRdb's copy keeps in-frame clones and lacks some. The sample lists about 100,000 clones; about 90% were seen once. No antigen is known for these receptors. Source: unstimulated CD4+ T cells sorted from spleen or lymph node cells, taken before transplant. The receptors stem from a human donor who was the organ donor for an intestinal transplant.

This chain connects TRBV4-1 to TRBJ1-2; D not resolved. Germline V gene lookup returns CDR1 MGHRA and CDR2 YSYEKL. Trimming stripped 4 bases from V and 6 bases from J, with 15 bases between. The length of the CDR3 is 14 residues. The CDR3 sequence: CASSLPGGKDGYTF. The CDR3 bases are TGCGCCAGCAGCCTACCAGGCGGGAAAGATGGCTACACCTTC.

The chain is built from TRBV18 and TRBJ1-1; possible D gene TRBD1, 5 bases. CDR1 is KGHSH, CDR2 LQKENI, per germline. V gave up 4 bases and J gave up 6 bases, with 12 bases separating them. This CDR3 contains 13 residues. CDR3 nucleotides: TGTGCCAGCTCACTCCAGGGTTCCTCTGAAGCTTTCTTT. It is translated as CASSLQGSSEAFF.

The chain recombines TRBV5-1 with TRBJ2-2; 9 nucleotides line up with TRBD1. The V segment lost 4 bases and the J segment 5 bases; nucleotides outside the gene matches: 3. CDR1 and CDR2 from the germline V gene are SGHRS and YFSETQ. This CDR3 region has 14 residues. DNA of the CDR3: TGCGCCAGCAGCCCCGGACAGGGGACCGGGGAGCTGTTTTTT. Translated: CASSPGQGTGELFF.

The J gene is TRBJ1-6, the V gene TRBV19; D is undetermined. V lost 6 bases and J 6 bases, leaving 9 bases between the germline ends. The CDR3 has 13 amino acids. Looked up from germline, CDR1 is LNHDA and CDR2 is SQIVND (reference sequence). Here the CDR3 reads CASSQQVNSPLHF. CDR3 sequence (DNA): TGTGCCAGTAGCCAGCAAGTTAATTCACCCCTCCACTTT.

This chain links TRBV19 with TRBJ1-2; weak D call: TRBD1 (6 bases). The germline V gene encodes CDR1 LNHDA and CDR2 SQIVND (reference sequence). Trimming pared 5 bases from V and 3 bases from J, leaving 13 bases between. CDR3 length: 14 residues. CDR3 bases: TGTGCCAGTAGTCCCCGGGGGGCGTACTATGGCTACACCTTC. It specifies CASSPRGAYYGYTF.

This clone was seen more than once but under ten times. The rearrangement uses TRBV27 and TRBJ2-7; D may correspond to TRBD1 or TRBD2 (5 bases each). The CDR3 length is 15 residues. Deletions cut 4 bases from V and 3 bases from J, with 16 bases between. Germline assignment: CDR1 MNHEY and CDR2 SMNVEV (reference sequence). DNA for the CDR3: TGTGCCAGCAGTTCTTCTACGGGGCGGAGCTACGAGCAGTACTTC. It is translated as CASSSSTGRSYEQYF.

The table lists this clone with a few counts. The chain uses TRBV19 and TRBJ2-5; D remains unclear. V lost 4 bases and J 5 bases, leaving 5 bases between the germline ends. CDR1 and CDR2 (germline): LNHDA, SQIVND (reference sequence). The CDR3 has 11 amino acids. CDR3 sequence reads: CASSNGETQYF. Written as DNA, the CDR3 is TGTGCCAGTAGTAACGGGGAGACCCAGTACTTC.

Only a few counts were recorded for this clone. The rearrangement links TRBV6-4 to TRBJ1-2, with D unresolved. The germline CDR1 and CDR2 sequences are MRHNA and SNTAGT. The CDR3 runs to 13 residues. The germline V and J ends were trimmed by 4 bases and 0 bases, with 6 bases remaining between them. CDR3 region: CASSVGTNYGYTF. As DNA, the CDR3 is TGTGCCAGCAGTGTGGGGACTAACTATGGCTACACCTTC.

The chain has TRBV10-3 and TRBJ1-5; maybe TRBD1 (5 bases). The germline CDR1 and CDR2 sequences are ENHRY and SYGVKD. V was cut by 5 bases and J by 4 bases, with 18 bases left in between. This CDR3 comprises 16 residues. CDR3 DNA sequence: TGTGCCATCAGTCCCGGGGGTGGGGCGGGGAATCAGCCCCAGCATTTT. This translates into CAISPGGGAGNQPQHF.

The chain combines TRBV7-2 with TRBJ2-7; tentative D call: TRBD1 (5 bases). The CDR3 has 14 residues. CDR1 SGHTA and CDR2 FQGNSA come from the germline V gene. V was pared by 1 base and J by 4 bases, with 11 bases between. The CDR3 DNA follows: TGTGCCAGCAGCTTAGGGGCCAGGGAATACGAGCAGTACTTC. Its protein product is CASSLGAREYEQYF.

The genes are TRBV5-1 and TRBJ2-7; 7 bases map to TRBD1. Germline CDR1 and CDR2: SGHRS and YFSETQ. CDR3 length: 15 amino acids. V gave up 4 bases and J gave up 2 bases; unmatched junction bases: 9. Here the CDR3 reads CASSPGTAEAYEQYF. CDR3 sequence (DNA): TGCGCCAGCAGCCCGGGGACAGCCGAAGCCTACGAGCAGTACTTC.

This clone was observed a handful of times. Here the CDR3 DNA reads TGTGCCAGCAGCCCAGTAACGGGGACCTACGAGCAGTACTTC. This gives the protein CASSPVTGTYEQYF. The V and J genes are TRBV7-9 and TRBJ2-7, with D perhaps matching TRBD2 (5 bases). The CDR3 consists of 14 residues. Germline V CDR1 and CDR2: SEHNR, FQNEAQ (reference sequence). V was pared by 5 bases and J by 2 bases, with 13 bases between.

The chain couples TRBV30 to TRBJ2-5; the D is unclear. Germline assignment: CDR1 GTSNPN and CDR2 SVGIG (reference sequence). This CDR3 is built from 13 residues. With 0 bases removed from V and 5 bases from J, the gap between germline ends came to 10 bases. CDR3 region: CAWSVRFGETQYF. CDR3 in DNA: TGTGCCTGGAGTGTACGATTTGGGGAGACCCAGTACTTC.

The chain carries TRBV5-1 and TRBJ1-2; no reliable D call. CDR3 length: 15 residues. Germline V lookup: CDR1 SGHRS, CDR2 YFSETQ. Trimming stripped 0 bases from V and 8 bases from J, with 17 bases between. The CDR3 DNA reads TGCGCCAGCAGCTTGGAACTCCCCGCGACAAGCGGCTACACCTTC. Residues: CASSLELPATSGYTF.

This chain links TRBV18 with TRBJ2-7, with TRBD1 as a possible D gene (6 bases). Germline V gene lookup returns CDR1 KGHSH and CDR2 LQKENI. The CDR3 extends over 15 amino acids. V was clipped by 1 base and J by 3 bases, with 13 bases between them. Written as DNA, the CDR3 is TGTGCCAGCTCACCACAGCAGGGGTCACTCTACGAGCAGTACTTC. It yields the protein CASSPQQGSLYEQYF.

The chain recombines TRBV7-2 with TRBJ2-3; no definite D call. Trimming removed 1 base from V and 0 bases from J, with 11 bases in between. CDR3 length: 16 residues. Per the germline V gene, CDR1 is SGHTA and CDR2 is FQGNSA. CDR3 amino acids: CASSLVGQVSTDTQYF. In DNA, the CDR3 is TGTGCCAGCAGCTTAGTTGGCCAGGTTAGCACAGATACGCAGTATTTT.

This clone was recorded only once. The chain combines TRBV7-9 with TRBJ2-7, with D unclear. V gave up 5 bases and J gave up 1 base, with 18 bases separating them. CDR1 and CDR2 (germline): SEHNR, FQNEAQ (reference sequence). The CDR3 is made up of 16 amino acids. The CDR3 region has the DNA TGTGCCAGCAGCCTAGGATCGGGCTCCAATTCCTACGAGCAGTACTTC. This translates into CASSLGSGSNSYEQYF.

J is TRBJ1-4 and V is TRBV15; weak D call: TRBD1 (5 bases). CDR1 is LNHNV and CDR2 is YYDKDF in the germline V gene (reference sequence). The CDR3 consists of 15 residues. V was pared by 8 bases and J by 0 bases, with 13 bases between. CDR3 bases: TGTGCCACCGGTAGGGGCTCTACAACTAATGAAAAACTGTTTTTT. The encoded protein is CATGRGSTTNEKLFF.

The rearrangement uses TRBV11-2 and TRBJ1-1; 8 bases map to TRBD1. Looked up from germline, CDR1 is SGHAT and CDR2 is FQNNGV. This CDR3 contains 19 residues. With 5 bases clipped from V and 1 base from J, the junction kept 18 bases outside the gene matches. The CDR3 nucleotides are TGTGCCAGCAGCCGCGGACAGGGTGGTGCGGGGGTGACGAACACTGAAGCTTTCTTT. Translating it yields CASSRGQGGAGVTNTEAFF.

The chain has TRBV5-1 and TRBJ2-3, with 11 bases fitting TRBD2. The V gene's germline CDR1 is SGHRS and CDR2 YFSETQ. The trim removed 6 bases at V and 4 bases at J, leaving 7 bases unmatched. The CDR3 totals 15 residues. CDR3 coding DNA: TGCGCCAGCAAAATAGCGGGGGGGCCCGCAGATACGCAGTATTTT. Translated: CASKIAGGPADTQYF.

This chain connects TRBV19 to TRBJ2-2; the D gene is possibly TRBD1 (6 bases). V lost 1 base, J lost 6 bases, and 6 bases lay in between. The CDR3 runs to 13 residues. CDR1 and CDR2 (germline): LNHDA, SQIVND (reference sequence). CDR3 DNA sequence: TGTGCCAGTAGTATAGGGGGGCCCGGGGAGCTGTTTTTT. Protein: CASSIGGPGELFF.

The V and J genes are TRBV4-1 and TRBJ2-7, with D uncertain. CDR3 length equals 13 residues. The V end lost 2 bases, the J end lost 6 bases, and 11 bases lay between the germline ends. CDR1 is MGHRA and CDR2 is YSYEKL in the germline V gene. The CDR3 bases are TGCGCCAGCAGCCAACTAAAGGGTCTCGAGCAGTACTTC. Translated, it gives CASSQLKGLEQYF.

The rearrangement joins TRBV4-1 to TRBJ1-5, with D possibly TRBD1 on 6 matching bases. The V and J ends lost 1 base and 3 bases respectively, with 16 bases between them. Looked up from germline, CDR1 is MGHRA and CDR2 is YSYEKL. The CDR3 length is 17 residues. The CDR3 coding sequence is TGCGCCAGCAGCCAAGGCCGGGGGGCGTTGGTCAATCAGCCCCAGCATTTT. It encodes CASSQGRGALVNQPQHF.

The rearrangement uses TRBV10-3 and TRBJ2-7, with 10 bases aligning to TRBD2. Looked up from germline, CDR1 is ENHRY and CDR2 is SYGVKD. The length of the CDR3 is 14 residues. Unmatched junction bases numbered 10, after V lost 8 bases and J lost 6 bases. CDR3 nucleotides: TGTGCCATCGGGGGCCAGCGGGGGGGCTCCGAGCAGTACTTC. Residues: CAIGGQRGGSEQYF.

The chain carries TRBV5-6 and TRBJ2-7; a weak D match, TRBD1 (6 bases). Germline V gene lookup returns CDR1 SGHDT and CDR2 YYEEEE. The CDR3 is 13 residues long. Trimming cost V 2 bases and J 7 bases, with 13 bases left between them. The CDR3 sequence: CASSFFTGREQYF. CDR3 nucleotides: TGTGCCAGCAGCTTTTTCACAGGGCGGGAGCAGTACTTC.